These T cell receptor beta chains were read from a single sample in a study of shared clonotypes between healthy human individuals. Generated by immunoSEQ multiplex PCR, the TCRdb table keeps only in-frame clones and is missing some. The sample has a few million clones; roughly 90% are singletons. The specimen was naive CD4+ T cells from PBMCs. The receptors come from a young man in good health. Some clones in this sample may be carry-over from other donors' samples. CDR3s leave out the opening cysteine and the closing phenylalanine or tryptophan.

J gene: TRBJ2-5; V gene: TRBV5-1; CDR3 protein: ASKSLRGQETQY
J gene: TRBJ2-5; V gene: TRBV4-1; CDR3 protein: ASSQGRTQY
J gene: TRBJ2-5; V gene: TRBV7-8; CDR3 protein: ASSLTPSTGRETQY
J gene: TRBJ1-3; V gene: TRBV4-1; CDR3 protein: ASSHRESSGNTIY
J gene: TRBJ1-1; V gene: TRBV29-1; CDR3 protein: SVEEGFLAF
J gene: TRBJ2-2; V gene: TRBV2; CDR3 protein: ASGAQNTGELF
J gene: TRBJ1-6; V gene: TRBV6-5; CDR3 protein: ASSYRDRGYSPLH
J gene: TRBJ2-7; V gene: TRBV6-1; CDR3 protein: ASSEGVPSYEQY
J gene: TRBJ2-7; V gene: TRBV11-3; CDR3 protein: ASSLDLDPGGYEQY
J gene: TRBJ2-3; V gene: TRBV27; CDR3 protein: ASSFRMSGPDTQY
J gene: TRBJ2-7; V gene: TRBV28; CDR3 protein: ASSLVPAAGSEQY
J gene: TRBJ1-2; V gene: TRBV6-5; CDR3 protein: ASSPDGDRRYGYT
J gene: TRBJ2-1; V gene: TRBV6-1; CDR3 protein: ASSEVASGRYNEQF
J gene: TRBJ2-1; V gene: TRBV10-1; CDR3 protein: ASSVEPLYNEQF
J gene: TRBJ1-2; V gene: TRBV28; CDR3 protein: ASRTGVYGYT
J gene: TRBJ1-1; V gene: TRBV29-1; CDR3 protein: SVSYRGQMSTEAF
J gene: TRBJ1-2; V gene: TRBV15; CDR3 protein: ATSRDRGGRIYGYT
J gene: TRBJ1-2; V gene: TRBV7-2; CDR3 protein: ASSLEATGPRGRGYT
J gene: TRBJ2-7; V gene: TRBV9; CDR3 protein: ASSVAGGLSEQY
J gene: TRBJ2-7; V gene: TRBV7-9; CDR3 protein: ASSDPTGSYEQY
J gene: TRBJ2-5; V gene: TRBV18; CDR3 protein: ASRQYETQY
J gene: TRBJ1-1; V gene: TRBV11-3; CDR3 protein: ASSPPGARAATEAF
J gene: TRBJ2-1; V gene: TRBV10-3; CDR3 protein: AITGQNNEQF
J gene: TRBJ2-7; V gene: TRBV10-3; CDR3 protein: AISTSGSVYEQY
J gene: TRBJ2-5; V gene: TRBV7-2; CDR3 protein: ASSLLLGQGGETQY
J gene: TRBJ1-1; V gene: TRBV5-4; CDR3 protein: ASSPGLGGTEAF
J gene: TRBJ1-1; V gene: TRBV7-9; CDR3 protein: ASTQTGRNTEAF
J gene: TRBJ2-1; V gene: TRBV27; CDR3 protein: ASRPLGLAGMNEQF
J gene: TRBJ1-1; V gene: TRBV10-3; CDR3 protein: AIKAEGTGNTEAF
J gene: TRBJ2-2; V gene: TRBV10-3; CDR3 protein: AISVVDRLINTGELF
J gene: TRBJ2-7; V gene: TRBV7-2; CDR3 protein: ASSYGRYEQY
J gene: TRBJ1-4; V gene: TRBV6-1; CDR3 protein: ASNTGIRGEKLF
J gene: TRBJ2-1; V gene: TRBV5-3; CDR3 protein: AKRGDTSSYNEQF
J gene: TRBJ1-5; V gene: TRBV5-5; CDR3 protein: ASSSTGGNQPQH
J gene: TRBJ1-3; V gene: TRBV5-1; CDR3 protein: ASSSQDGAAGNTIY
J gene: TRBJ2-5; V gene: TRBV5-5; CDR3 protein: ASSWAKRGETQY
J gene: TRBJ2-1; V gene: TRBV11-2; CDR3 protein: ASSLETLYNEQF
J gene: TRBJ2-5; V gene: TRBV28; CDR3 protein: ASSFAPRGEETQY
J gene: TRBJ2-7; V gene: TRBV11-2; CDR3 protein: ASSRGQGTHEQY
J gene: TRBJ2-5; V gene: TRBV15; CDR3 protein: ATSRRERPGLEETQY
J gene: TRBJ1-4; V gene: TRBV7-9; CDR3 protein: ASSIPTGGVREKLF
J gene: TRBJ2-4; V gene: TRBV7-2; CDR3 protein: ASSLLGQEGDIQY
J gene: TRBJ2-2; V gene: TRBV27; CDR3 protein: ASSLLSGDTGELF
J gene: TRBJ2-5; V gene: TRBV11-3; CDR3 protein: ASSRQPQETQY
J gene: TRBJ2-2; V gene: TRBV27; CDR3 protein: ASSPGLAGETDGELF
J gene: TRBJ2-2; V gene: TRBV18; CDR3 protein: ASSPANTGELF
J gene: TRBJ2-3; V gene: TRBV28; CDR3 protein: ASSLGRNTDTQY
J gene: TRBJ2-5; V gene: TRBV11-2; CDR3 protein: ASTRLVSETQY
J gene: TRBJ2-1; V gene: TRBV7-6; CDR3 protein: ASSLVPSTSGTTTLNEQF
J gene: TRBJ2-1; V gene: TRBV7-7; CDR3 protein: ASSAGLAGVGEQF
J gene: TRBJ2-5; V gene: TRBV6-6; CDR3 protein: ASTLGSGETQY
J gene: TRBJ2-2; V gene: TRBV9; CDR3 protein: ASSVIGRGFTGELF
J gene: TRBJ1-5; V gene: TRBV7-6; CDR3 protein: ASSSDGPGGPQH
J gene: TRBJ1-2; V gene: TRBV19; CDR3 protein: ASRNQGAPYGYT
J gene: TRBJ1-5; V gene: TRBV5-6; CDR3 protein: ASSWTVVSHNQPQH
J gene: TRBJ2-7; V gene: TRBV6-5; CDR3 protein: ASSWDLTYEQY
J gene: TRBJ2-1; V gene: TRBV5-1; CDR3 protein: ASSLMLAGVDEQF
J gene: TRBJ2-7; V gene: TRBV5-1; CDR3 protein: ATRPQGASYEQY
J gene: TRBJ2-1; V gene: TRBV15; CDR3 protein: ATSRLLAGGNNEQF